One and the same sample provided the 32 T cell receptor beta chains below, sequenced in a study of T cells in Graves' hyperthyroidism and ophthalmopathy (dated by TCRdb to the late 2010s). Library creation used multiplex PCR. The listed sequencing device is Illumina HiSeq 2000. The TCR beta CDR3 regions were amplified from the RNA transcripts. A first-round RT-PCR of the TCR CDR3 used the HTBI primer set with the Qiagen OneStep RT-PCR kit. TCRdb trimmed public reads at Q25 via fastp, called clones via MiXCR and kept in-frame beta chains. Merged by CDR3 protein, the rows form single entries marked with the most common genes and DNA. The sample data list roughly 530,000 distinct CDR3 sequences, and approximately 17% of these were observed just once. Together, the top ten hold around 17% of the sample. Sequencing input: blood. These receptors were collected from a woman under 30 with Graves' ophthalmopathy.

V and J are TRBV6-1 and TRBJ1-1; no firm D call. Trimming removed 5 bases from V and 3 bases from J, with 16 bases in between. Germline values: CDR1 MNHNS, CDR2 SASEGT. This CDR3 comprises 15 residues. In DNA form, the CDR3 reads TGTGCCAGCAGTCCCAGGACCCGCCGGGACACTGAAGCTTTCTTT. Translated, it gives CASSPRTRRDTEAFF.

The sample holds a few counts of this clonotype. This chain uses TRBV4-1 with TRBJ1-1, with TRBD1 matching 10 bases. This CDR3 is 15 amino acids long. Germline V gene lookup returns CDR1 MGHRA and CDR2 YSYEKL. Trimming removed 5 bases from V and 3 bases from J; junction bases left unmatched: 6. The CDR3 reads CASSSFGTGDTEAFF. CDR3 coding DNA: TGCGCCAGCAGCTCTTTCGGGACAGGGGACACTGAAGCTTTCTTT.

This clonotype was counted many times. The genes are TRBV28 and TRBJ2-3, with TRBD1 as a possible D gene (5 bases). Between the trimmed V and J ends, which lost 6 bases and 2 bases, there was a span of 15 bases. There are 15 residues in the CDR3. In germline, CDR1 is MDHEN, CDR2 SYDVKM. The CDR3 is CASRTAWSDTDTQYF. In DNA, the CDR3 is TGTGCCAGCAGGACAGCATGGTCAGACACAGATACGCAGTATTTT.

The rearrangement joins TRBV27 to TRBJ2-1, with D perhaps TRBD1 (5 bases). The germline V and J ends were trimmed by 8 bases and 0 bases, with 20 bases remaining between them. The germline V gene encodes CDR1 MNHEY and CDR2 SMNVEV (reference sequence). This CDR3 comprises 17 residues. CDR3 region: CASPPTGGASSYNEQFF. For the CDR3, the DNA is TGTGCCAGCCCCCCCACCGGTGGGGCTAGCTCCTACAATGAGCAGTTCTTC.

This clonotype was seen more than once but under ten times. V is TRBV29-1 and J is TRBJ2-3, with 11 bases identical to TRBD1. The V segment lost 2 bases and the J segment 1 base; nucleotides outside the gene matches: 5. The CDR3 has 16 residues. Germline V gene lookup returns CDR1 SQVTM and CDR2 ANQGSEA. The CDR3 region is CSVETPGQGGTDTQYF. For the CDR3, the DNA is TGCAGCGTTGAAACGCCGGGACAGGGGGGCACAGATACGCAGTATTTT.

This clonotype was seen ten or more times. The rearrangement uses TRBV7-8 and TRBJ2-5; D gene ambiguous. The CDR3 loop spans 16 amino acids. Germline assignment: CDR1 SGHVS and CDR2 FQNEAQ. Trimming shortened V by 5 bases and J by 2 bases, and 18 bases separated the two germline ends. The CDR3 region has the DNA TGTGCCAGCAGCCCTTCACCCGGACGCAGACAAGAGACCCAGTACTTC. As protein: CASSPSPGRRQETQYF.

There are a few counts of this clonotype. The chain employs TRBV20-1 and TRBJ2-7, with unresolved D. Germline V lookup: CDR1 DFQATT, CDR2 SNEGSKA (reference sequence). The CDR3 sequence is 14 residues long. Trimming shortened V by 1 base and J by 0 bases, and 10 bases separated the two germline ends. The CDR3 DNA follows: TGCAGTGCTAGAGGAGGAAAGGGCTCCTACGAGCAGTACTTC. Protein sequence: CSARGGKGSYEQYF.

This clonotype was counted at least ten times. The chain couples TRBV24-1 to TRBJ1-1, with 8 bases aligning to TRBD1. Germline V gene data show CDR1 as KGHDR and CDR2 as SFDVKD. This CDR3 comprises 13 residues. V lost 3 bases, J lost 11 bases, and 7 bases stayed unmatched. CDR3 DNA sequence: TGTGCCACCAGTGATCTCACAGGGGGAGACGCTTTCTTT. It is translated as CATSDLTGGDAFF.

This clonotype was seen a few times. In nucleotides, the CDR3 is TGTGCCACCAGCAGAGATCTCTTAGGCACGGGACGCAATCAGCCCCAGCATTTT. This sequence encodes CATSRDLLGTGRNQPQHF. The chain joins TRBV15 to TRBJ1-5, with D possibly being TRBD1 (5 bases). The V end lost 0 bases, the J end lost 2 bases, and 17 bases lay between the germline ends. There are 18 residues in the CDR3. The germline CDR1 and CDR2 sequences are LNHNV and YYDKDF (reference sequence).

This clonotype was seen more than once but under ten times. The gene calls are TRBV9 and TRBJ1-4; D remains unclear. CDR1 is SGDLS, CDR2 YYNGEE, per germline. The CDR3 extends over 15 amino acids. Trimming pared 0 bases from V and 6 bases from J, leaving 12 bases between. The CDR3 sequence: CASSVEGKADEKLFF. The CDR3 nucleotides read TGTGCCAGCAGCGTAGAGGGCAAGGCGGATGAAAAACTGTTTTTT. Filled out from reference TRBV9 and TRBJ1-4, the complete variable domain reads DSGVTQTPKHLITATGQRVTLRCSPRSGDLSVYWYQQSLDQGLQFLIQYYNGEERAKGNILERFSAQQFPDLHSELNLSSLELGDSALYFCASSVEGKADEKLFFGSGTQLSVL.

This clonotype was picked up a small number of times. The chain uses TRBV27 and TRBJ1-1, with 12 bases that match TRBD1. With 4 bases clipped from V and 3 bases from J, the junction kept 9 bases outside the gene matches. The germline V gene has CDR1 MNHEY and CDR2 SMNVEV (reference sequence). The CDR3 covers 17 residues. In DNA form, the CDR3 reads TGTGCCAGCAGTTCCGGGACAGGGGGCGGGGTTGACACTGAAGCTTTCTTT. Its translation: CASSSGTGGGVDTEAFF.

This clonotype appeared many times. As DNA, the CDR3 is TGTGCCAGCAGCCCTGTTCAGTGGGGAAACACTGAAGCTTTCTTT. This translates into CASSPVQWGNTEAFF. The genes are TRBV11-2 and TRBJ1-1; no clear D. Germline CDR1 SGHAT, CDR2 FQNNGV. CDR3 length: 15 amino acids. V was trimmed by 5 bases and J by 2 bases, leaving 15 bases between them.

The chain couples TRBV30 to TRBJ2-2; 9 nucleotides line up with TRBD2. With V trimmed by 2 bases and J by 6 bases, 4 bases remained unmatched. The CDR3 totals 14 residues. Germline loops: CDR1 GTSNPN, CDR2 SVGIG (reference sequence). DNA of the CDR3: TGTGCCTGGAGTTCAATAGCGGGAGCCGGGGAGCTGTTTTTT. Encoded protein: CAWSSIAGAGELFF.

The sample holds a few counts of this clonotype. The junction differs from germline at one of its ends, possibly a read error. Written as DNA, the CDR3 is TGTGCCAGCAGTCGACAGGTCTCTGAGGCCAACGTCCTGACTTTC. It translates to CASSRQVSEANVLTF. The chain is built from TRBV12-3 or TRBV12-4 and TRBJ2-6; perhaps TRBD1 as D (6 bases). The CDR3 sequence is 15 residues long.

This clonotype was counted many times. This chain connects TRBV5-1 to TRBJ1-1; the D is unclear. Germline V lookup: CDR1 SGHRS, CDR2 YFSETQ. The germline V and J ends were trimmed by 4 bases and 7 bases, with 17 bases remaining between them. The CDR3 consists of 14 residues. The CDR3 spells CASSLLLGRHEAFF. In nucleotides, the CDR3 is TGCGCCAGCAGCCTTCTGTTAGGCAGGCATGAAGCTTTCTTT.

The table lists this clonotype with many counts. V usage is TRBV12-3 or TRBV12-4 and J usage is TRBJ2-1; no clear D gene. This CDR3 is built from 18 residues. The V end was cut by 6 bases, the J end by 4 bases, with 25 bases between. CDR3 DNA: TGTGCCAGCAGCCCCCGAAACCCCTGGCGGAGTCGATACAATGAGCAGTTCTTC. Its translation: CASSPRNPWRSRYNEQFF.

This clonotype showed up many times. The V call is TRBV30, the J call TRBJ2-5; 7 bases agree with TRBD2. The CDR3 loop spans 12 amino acids. Germline CDR1 reads GTSNPN; CDR2 reads SVGIG (reference sequence). With V trimmed by 8 bases and J by 1 base, 4 bases remained unmatched. CDR3: CAVGGSQETQYF. The CDR3 region has the DNA TGTGCCGTCGGGGGGAGCCAAGAGACCCAGTACTTC.

This clonotype was seen many times. V is TRBV7-9 and J is TRBJ1-2; D not certain. Germline CDR1 SEHNR, CDR2 FQNEAQ (reference sequence). Trimming shortened V by 1 base and J by 8 bases, and 11 bases separated the two germline ends. The CDR3 totals 13 residues. CDR3 sequence (DNA): TGTGCCAGCAGCTTAGGCCAATCCGACGGCTACACCTTC. Amino acids: CASSLGQSDGYTF.

The J gene is TRBJ1-2, the V gene TRBV12-3 or TRBV12-4; D is possibly TRBD1 (6 bases). The V end lost 5 bases, the J end lost 3 bases, and 13 bases lay between the germline ends. CDR3 size: 14 residues. The DNA of the CDR3 is TGTGCCAGCAGTGAAGGGACACCCTACTATGGCTACACCTTC. This sequence encodes CASSEGTPYYGYTF.

This clonotype has a handful of counts. V and J are TRBV7-2 and TRBJ2-1; 9 positions match TRBD1. Germline CDR1 SGHTA, CDR2 FQGNSA. The CDR3 is made up of 16 amino acids. The V and J ends lost 5 bases and 0 bases, in that order; junction bases with no gene match: 5. This CDR3 is CASSARQGVSYNEQFF. CDR3 nucleotides: TGTGCCAGCAGCGCAAGACAGGGGGTCTCCTACAATGAGCAGTTCTTC.

The chain combines TRBV5-1 with TRBJ2-1; 7 nucleotides agree with TRBD1. Germline V gene sequence: CDR1 SGHRS, CDR2 YFSETQ. The CDR3 covers 15 residues. V was pared by 4 bases and J by 4 bases, with 8 bases of the junction left unmatched. The CDR3 DNA follows: TGCGCCAGCAGCAAGGAACAGGGGTCGTACAATGAGCAGTTCTTC. It yields the protein CASSKEQGSYNEQFF. Looking up the rest from reference TRBV5-1 and TRBJ2-1 gives the full variable domain: KAGVTQTPRYLIKTRGQQVTLSCSPISGHRSVSWYQQTPGQGLQFLFEYFSETQRNKGNFPGRFSGRQFSNSRSEMNVSTLELGDSALYLCASSKEQGSYNEQFFGPGTRLTVL.

This clonotype was observed at least ten times. The gene calls are TRBV7-2 and TRBJ2-6; D call uncertain. This CDR3 is 16 amino acids long. Looked up from germline, CDR1 is SGHTA and CDR2 is FQGNSA. V lost 1 base and J 1 base, leaving 8 bases between the germline ends. This CDR3 reads CASSLGSGSGANVLTF. The DNA of the CDR3 is TGTGCCAGCAGCTTAGGGTCCGGGTCTGGGGCCAACGTCCTGACTTTC.

In this sample, this clonotype turned up many times. This chain links TRBV2 with TRBJ2-1, with D perhaps TRBD2 (5 bases). CDR1 and CDR2 from the germline V gene are SNHLY and FYNNEI. The CDR3 covers 14 residues. Trimming pared 5 bases from V and 4 bases from J, leaving 12 bases between. The DNA for the CDR3 is TGTGCCAGCAGTCGAGGGAGTTCTTACAATGAGCAGTTCTTC. Translating gives CASSRGSSYNEQFF.

This clonotype was picked up a small number of times. The rearrangement uses TRBV4-2 and TRBJ2-3, with TRBD2 as a possible D gene (5 bases). CDR1 and CDR2 (germline): LGHNA, YNFKEQ. The CDR3 has 16 amino acids. V was cut by 3 bases and J by 4 bases, with 17 bases left in between. CDR3 region: CASSHREGSGADTQYF. In DNA, the CDR3 is TGTGCCAGCAGCCACCGAGAAGGGAGTGGGGCAGATACGCAGTATTTT.

This chain uses TRBV12-3 or TRBV12-4 with TRBJ2-1, with D unclear. CDR3 length: 12 amino acids. V shed 3 bases and J shed 7 bases, with 7 bases lying between them. Written as DNA, the CDR3 is TGTGCCAGCAGTTTTATCCCTAATGAGCAGTTCTTC. It yields the protein CASSFIPNEQFF.

This clonotype was counted at least ten times. The V and J genes are TRBV28 and TRBJ1-1; 7 bases fit TRBD1. Germline V CDR1 and CDR2: MDHEN, SYDVKM. The CDR3 sequence is 13 residues long. V shed 5 bases and J 8 bases; nucleotides not matched to a gene: 8. CDR3 protein: CASSPSEGAEAFF. CDR3 nucleotides: TGTGCCAGCAGTCCCTCAGAGGGGGCGGAAGCTTTCTTT.

This clonotype was seen ten or more times. V and J are TRBV2 and TRBJ1-1; 7 nucleotides line up with TRBD1. V lost 1 base to trimming and J lost 3 bases; unmatched junction nucleotides: 8. Per germline, CDR1 SNHLY and CDR2 FYNNEI. The CDR3 length is 16 residues. The CDR3 DNA reads TGTGCCAGCAGTGAAGGTTTACAGGGGTTTTACACTGAAGCTTTCTTT. Translated, it gives CASSEGLQGFYTEAFF.

This clonotype was seen many times. The chain is built from TRBV7-2 and TRBJ2-7, with 8 nucleotides matching TRBD1. The J segment lost 3 bases and the V segment lost 7 bases, leaving 8 bases of the junction unmatched. Germline V gene lookup returns CDR1 SGHTA and CDR2 FQGNSA. The CDR3 spans 14 residues. Here the CDR3 reads CASNRGTGGYEQYF. The DNA for the CDR3 is TGTGCCAGCAACCGGGGGACAGGAGGCTACGAGCAGTACTTC.

This clonotype occurred many times. The CDR3 coding sequence is TGCAGCGCGGACGGATCCATACTCAATAACTATGGCTACACCTTC. Translated, it gives CSADGSILNNYGYTF. The genes are TRBV29-1 and TRBJ1-2; D gene ambiguous. Germline CDR1 and CDR2: SQVTM and ANQGSEA. The V end lost 7 bases, the J end lost 1 base, and 19 bases lay between the germline ends. The CDR3 totals 15 residues.

This clonotype was picked up many times. The rearrangement links TRBV7-9 to TRBJ2-7, with TRBD2 identical over 7 bases. This CDR3 spans 13 amino acids. CDR1 and CDR2 (germline): SEHNR, FQNEAQ (reference sequence). V shed 5 bases, J shed 5 bases, and the junction held 6 bases outside the gene matches. In DNA form, the CDR3 reads TGTGCCAGCAGCCTGGGGGGGGGTCACGAGCAGTACTTC. It yields the protein CASSLGGGHEQYF. Based on the CDR3 plus reference TRBV7-9 and TRBJ2-7, the full variable domain is DTGVSQNPRHKITKRGQNVTFRCDPISEHNRLYWYRQTLGQGPEFLTYFQNEAQLEKSRLLSDRFSAERPKGSFSTLEIQRTEQGDSAMYLCASSLGGGHEQYFGPGTRLTVT.

This clonotype was seen many times. V gene TRBV5-5 combines with J gene TRBJ2-2; D is perhaps TRBD1 (5 bases). CDR3 length equals 16 residues. Trimming stripped 3 bases from V and 7 bases from J, with 19 bases between. Per germline, CDR1 SGHKS and CDR2 YYEKEE (reference sequence). For the CDR3, the DNA is TGTGCCAGCAGCTACACACCCCAAGGGGTCAGCGGGGAGCTGTTTTTT. Translating it yields CASSYTPQGVSGELFF.

The chain recombines TRBV19 with TRBJ2-1; TRBD2 matches at 10 bases. With 5 bases clipped from V and 4 bases from J, the junction kept 8 bases outside the gene matches. This CDR3 is built from 16 residues. Germline CDR1 reads LNHDA; CDR2 reads SQIVND (reference sequence). The CDR3 loop is CASSGLTSGLYNEQFF. CDR3 DNA sequence: TGTGCCAGTAGTGGACTGACTAGCGGGCTATACAATGAGCAGTTCTTC.